This T cell receptor beta chain was sequenced for a study of cytomegalovirus exposure and HLA in healthy donors. The PCR contained 60 Vbeta and 13 Jbeta primers. Sequencing used immunoSEQ multiplex PCR; TCRdb keeps in-frame clones, though not all of them. The data hold 65,000 to 85,000 clones, with 65% to 85% observed a single time. Germline CDR1 and CDR2: MRHNA and SNTAGT. The CDR3 contains 16 residues. V shed 0 bases, J shed 3 bases, and the junction held 3 bases outside the gene matches. Sequencing was carried out using PBMCs. The chain couples TRBV6-4 to TRBJ2-1; 9 nucleotides align to TRBD2. This clonotype originated in a woman in her 50s in good health and CMV-seronegative. The CDR3 nucleotides read TGTGCCAGCAGTGACTCTAGGACTAGCGACTACAATGAGCAGTTCTTC. Encoded protein: CASSDSRTSDYNEQFF.